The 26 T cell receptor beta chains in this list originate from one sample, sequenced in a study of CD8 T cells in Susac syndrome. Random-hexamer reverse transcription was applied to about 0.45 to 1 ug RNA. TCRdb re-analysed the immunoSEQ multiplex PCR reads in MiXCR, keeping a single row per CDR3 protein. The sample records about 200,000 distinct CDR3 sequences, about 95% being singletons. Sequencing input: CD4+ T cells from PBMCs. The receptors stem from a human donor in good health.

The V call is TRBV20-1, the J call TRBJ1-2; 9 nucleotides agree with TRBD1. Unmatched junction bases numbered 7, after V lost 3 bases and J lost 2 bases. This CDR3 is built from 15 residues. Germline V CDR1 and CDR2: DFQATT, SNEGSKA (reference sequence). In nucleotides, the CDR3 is TGCAGTGCTAGCCTAGGACAGGGGCCGAACTATGGCTACACCTTC. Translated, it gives CSASLGQGPNYGYTF.

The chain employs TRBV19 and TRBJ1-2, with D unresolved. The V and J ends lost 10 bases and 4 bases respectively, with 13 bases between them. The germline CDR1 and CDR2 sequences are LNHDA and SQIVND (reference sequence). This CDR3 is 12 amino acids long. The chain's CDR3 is CATRARTYGYTF. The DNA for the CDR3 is TGTGCCACCCGGGCCAGGACCTATGGCTACACCTTC.

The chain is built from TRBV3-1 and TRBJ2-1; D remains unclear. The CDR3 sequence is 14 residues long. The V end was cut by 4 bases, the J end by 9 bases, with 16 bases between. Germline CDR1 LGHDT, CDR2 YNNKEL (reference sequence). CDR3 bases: TGTGCCAGCAGCCCCCTGAGACATTCTCCTGAGCAGTTCTTC. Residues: CASSPLRHSPEQFF.

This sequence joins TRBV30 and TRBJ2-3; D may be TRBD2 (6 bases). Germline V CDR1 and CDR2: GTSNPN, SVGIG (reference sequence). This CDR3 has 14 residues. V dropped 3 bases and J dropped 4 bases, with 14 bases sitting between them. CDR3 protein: CAWSGVTGADTQYF. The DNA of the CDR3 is TGTGCCTGGAGCGGGGTTACGGGGGCAGATACGCAGTATTTT.

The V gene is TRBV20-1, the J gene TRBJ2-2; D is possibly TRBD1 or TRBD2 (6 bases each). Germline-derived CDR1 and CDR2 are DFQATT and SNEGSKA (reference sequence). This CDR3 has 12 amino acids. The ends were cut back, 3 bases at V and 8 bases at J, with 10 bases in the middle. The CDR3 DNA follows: TGCAGTGCTAGTCAGGGGAGGGGGGAGCTGTTTTTT. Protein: CSASQGRGELFF.

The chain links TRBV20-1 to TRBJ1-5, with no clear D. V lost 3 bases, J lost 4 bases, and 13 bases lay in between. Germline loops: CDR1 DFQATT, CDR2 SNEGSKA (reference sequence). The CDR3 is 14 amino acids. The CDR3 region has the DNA TGCAGTGCTAGTCGGCAGCGAGCGAATCAGCCCCAGCATTTT. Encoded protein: CSASRQRANQPQHF.

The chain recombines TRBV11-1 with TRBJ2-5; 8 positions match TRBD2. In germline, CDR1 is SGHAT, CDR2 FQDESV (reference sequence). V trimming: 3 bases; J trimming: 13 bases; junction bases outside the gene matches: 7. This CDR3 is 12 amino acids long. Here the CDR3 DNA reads TGTGCCAGCAGCTTCCCGACTAGCGAACGGTACTTC. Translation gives CASSFPTSERYF.

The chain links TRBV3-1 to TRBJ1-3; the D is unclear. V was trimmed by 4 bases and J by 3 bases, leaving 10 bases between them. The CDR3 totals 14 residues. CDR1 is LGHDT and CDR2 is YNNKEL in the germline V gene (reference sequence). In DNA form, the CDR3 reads TGTGCCAGCAGCCCAGCCATCGATGGAAACACCATATATTTT. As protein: CASSPAIDGNTIYF.

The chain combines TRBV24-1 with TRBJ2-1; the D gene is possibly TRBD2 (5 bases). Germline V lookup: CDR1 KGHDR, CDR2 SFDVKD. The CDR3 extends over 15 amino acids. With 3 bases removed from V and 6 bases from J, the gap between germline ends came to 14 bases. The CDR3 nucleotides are TGTGCCACCAGTGATGTCGGGGTAGGTGGCAATGAGCAGTTCTTC. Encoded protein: CATSDVGVGGNEQFF.

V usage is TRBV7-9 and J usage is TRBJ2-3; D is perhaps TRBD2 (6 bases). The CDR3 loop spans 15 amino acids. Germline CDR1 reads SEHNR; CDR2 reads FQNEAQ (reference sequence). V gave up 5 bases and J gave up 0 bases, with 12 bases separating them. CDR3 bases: TGTGCCAGCAGCCGTCCGGGAGATAGCACAGATACGCAGTATTTT. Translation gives CASSRPGDSTDTQYF.

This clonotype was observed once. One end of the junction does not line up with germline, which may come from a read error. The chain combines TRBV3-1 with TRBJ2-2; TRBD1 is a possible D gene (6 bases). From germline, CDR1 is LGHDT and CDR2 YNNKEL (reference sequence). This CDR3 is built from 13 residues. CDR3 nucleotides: TGCCCGGTCGGACAGACGAACACCGGGGAGCTGTTTTTT. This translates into CPVGQTNTGELFF.

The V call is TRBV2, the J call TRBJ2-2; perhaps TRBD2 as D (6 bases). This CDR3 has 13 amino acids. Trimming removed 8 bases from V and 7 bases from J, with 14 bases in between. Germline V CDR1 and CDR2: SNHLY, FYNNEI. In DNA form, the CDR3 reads TGTGCCAGCGCGGGATGGGGCGGCGGGGAGCTGTTTTTT. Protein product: CASAGWGGGELFF. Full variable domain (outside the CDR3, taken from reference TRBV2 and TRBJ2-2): EPEVTQTPSHQVTQMGQEVILRCVPISNHLYFYWYRQILGQKVEFLVSFYNNEISEKSEIFDDQFSVERPDGSNFTLKIRSTKLEDSAMYFCASAGWGGGELFFGEGSRLTVL.

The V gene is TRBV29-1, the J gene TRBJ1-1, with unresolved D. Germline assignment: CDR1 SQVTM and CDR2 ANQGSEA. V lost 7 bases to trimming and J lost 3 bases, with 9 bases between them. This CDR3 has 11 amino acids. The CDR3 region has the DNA TGCAGCGGTTCCGGGGACACTGAAGCTTTCTTT. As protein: CSGSGDTEAFF.

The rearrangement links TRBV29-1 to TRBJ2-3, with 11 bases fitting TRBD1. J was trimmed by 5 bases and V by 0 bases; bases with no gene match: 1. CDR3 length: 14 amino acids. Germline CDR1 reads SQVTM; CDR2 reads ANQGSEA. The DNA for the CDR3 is TGCAGCGTTGAAGAGGGGACAGGGGGAGATACGCAGTATTTT. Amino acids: CSVEEGTGGDTQYF.

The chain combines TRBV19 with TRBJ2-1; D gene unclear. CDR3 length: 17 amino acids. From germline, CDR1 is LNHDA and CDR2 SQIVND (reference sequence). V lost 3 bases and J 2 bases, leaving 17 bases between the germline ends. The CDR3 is CASSINKARGAYNEQFF. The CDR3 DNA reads TGTGCCAGTAGTATTAATAAGGCCAGAGGAGCCTACAATGAGCAGTTCTTC.

The CDR3 DNA reads as TGCGCCAGCAGCTTGGCACCCACCACTAGCGGGAGGGCCACAGATACGCAGTATTTT. It translates to CASSLAPTTSGRATDTQYF. The V call is TRBV5-1, the J call TRBJ2-3; TRBD2 aligns across 13 bases. CDR1 is SGHRS, CDR2 YFSETQ, per germline. V gave up 0 bases and J gave up 2 bases; unmatched junction bases: 9. The CDR3 totals 19 residues.

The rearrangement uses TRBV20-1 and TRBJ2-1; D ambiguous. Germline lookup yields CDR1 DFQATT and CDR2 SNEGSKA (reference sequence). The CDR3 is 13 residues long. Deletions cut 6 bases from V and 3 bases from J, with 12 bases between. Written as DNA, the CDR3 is TGCAGTGCCCCTCCGGACCGCTACAATGAGCAGTTCTTC. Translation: CSAPPDRYNEQFF.

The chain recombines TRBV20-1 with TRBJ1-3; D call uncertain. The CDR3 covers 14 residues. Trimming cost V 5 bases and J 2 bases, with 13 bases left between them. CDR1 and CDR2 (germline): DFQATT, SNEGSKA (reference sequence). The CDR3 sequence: CSAGTRAPGNTIYF. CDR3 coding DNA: TGCAGTGCTGGCACCCGGGCGCCTGGAAACACCATATATTTT.

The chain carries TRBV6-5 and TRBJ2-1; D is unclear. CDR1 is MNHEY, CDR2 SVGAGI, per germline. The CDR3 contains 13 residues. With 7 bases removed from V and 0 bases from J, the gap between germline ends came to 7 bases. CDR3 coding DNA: TGTGCCAGCACCCAGAGCTCCTACAATGAGCAGTTCTTC. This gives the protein CASTQSSYNEQFF.

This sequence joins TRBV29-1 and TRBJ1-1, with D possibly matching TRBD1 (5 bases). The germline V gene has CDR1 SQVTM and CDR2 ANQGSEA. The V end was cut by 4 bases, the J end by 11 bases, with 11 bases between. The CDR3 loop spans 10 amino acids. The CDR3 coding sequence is TGCAGCGTTGGTGAGGGGTTGGCTTTCTTT. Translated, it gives CSVGEGLAFF.

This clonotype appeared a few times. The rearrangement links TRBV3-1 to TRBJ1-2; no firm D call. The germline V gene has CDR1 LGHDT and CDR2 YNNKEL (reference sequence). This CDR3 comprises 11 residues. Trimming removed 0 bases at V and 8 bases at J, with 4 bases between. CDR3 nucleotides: TGTGCCAGCAGCCAAGAGGGCGGCTACACCTTC. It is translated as CASSQEGGYTF.

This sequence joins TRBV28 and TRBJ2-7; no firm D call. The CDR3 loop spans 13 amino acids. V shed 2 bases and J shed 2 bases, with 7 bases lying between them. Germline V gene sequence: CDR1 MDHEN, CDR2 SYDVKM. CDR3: CASSLVRPYEQYV. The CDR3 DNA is TGTGCCAGCAGTTTAGTTCGTCCCTACGAGCAGTACGTC.

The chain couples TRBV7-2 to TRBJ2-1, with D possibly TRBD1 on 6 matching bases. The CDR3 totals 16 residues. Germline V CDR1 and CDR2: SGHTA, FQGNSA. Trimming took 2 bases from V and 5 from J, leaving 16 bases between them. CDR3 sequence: CASSLNGQKINNEQFF. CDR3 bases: TGTGCCAGCAGCTTAAACGGACAGAAAATCAACAATGAGCAGTTCTTC.

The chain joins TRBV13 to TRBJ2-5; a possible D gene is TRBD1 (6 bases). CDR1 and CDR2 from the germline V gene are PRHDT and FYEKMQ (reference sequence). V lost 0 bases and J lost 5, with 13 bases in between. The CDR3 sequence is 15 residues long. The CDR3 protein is CASSLGQGRTETQYF. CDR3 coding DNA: TGTGCCAGCAGCTTAGGACAGGGAAGGACGGAGACCCAGTACTTC.

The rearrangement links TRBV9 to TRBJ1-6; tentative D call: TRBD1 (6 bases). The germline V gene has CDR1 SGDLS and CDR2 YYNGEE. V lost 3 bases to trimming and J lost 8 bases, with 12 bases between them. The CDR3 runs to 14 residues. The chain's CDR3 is CASSALEGDSPLHF. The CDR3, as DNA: TGTGCCAGCAGCGCGTTGGAGGGGGATTCACCCCTCCACTTT.

DNA of the CDR3: TGTGCCAGCAGCTTCGGTCTAGCGGACCCTCCGTTTTTT. As protein: CASSFGLADPPFF. The chain employs TRBV5-4 and TRBJ2-2; 7 bases line up with TRBD2. The CDR3 loop spans 13 amino acids. V lost 2 bases, J lost 16 bases, and 11 bases stayed unmatched. CDR1 is SGHNT and CDR2 is YYREEE in the germline V gene (reference sequence).